The following is a T cell receptor beta chain sequence with its context. The data originate from a study of early T cells in non-severe SARS-CoV-2 infection. Study-level background: The sequenced material was bulk RNA from unsorted whole blood, and its chains were unpaired.

Trimming removed 4 bases from V and 4 bases from J, with 11 bases in between. The CDR3 runs to 13 residues. The germline gives CDR1 SGHNT, CDR2 YYREEE (reference sequence). Tagging with unique molecular identifiers was applied to individual cDNA molecules. A single record per CDR3 protein comes from TCRdb applying MiXCR to the 5' RACE reads. In the table there are 85,000 to 100,000 distinct CDR3 sequences, over 15% of which are singletons. The sample consisted of whole blood. The V and J genes are TRBV5-4 and TRBJ1-1; D may be TRBD1 (6 bases). This sequence was found in an adult who was a healthcare worker with PCR-confirmed SARS-CoV-2 infection or an uninfected control (not recorded which). The CDR3 protein is CASSVGGVTEAFF. The DNA for the CDR3 is TGTGCCAGCAGCGTAGGGGGGGTCACTGAAGCTTTCTTT. Full variable domain (missing parts from reference TRBV5-4 and TRBJ1-1): ETGVTQSPTHLIKTRGQQVTLRCSSQSGHNTVSWYQQALGQGPQFIFQYYREEENGRGNFPPRFSGLQFPNYSSELNVNALELDDSALYLCASSVGGVTEAFFGQGTRLTVV.